The rows below give T cell receptor beta chains drawn from one sample of a study of T cell repertoires in cytomegalovirus infection. These TCRs are of unknown antigen specificity. TCRdb re-analysed the reads in MiXCR, keeping a single row per CDR3 protein. This sample has some 220,000 distinct CDR3 sequences; around 35% occur once, and the top ten carry more than 50%. Sequenced here: CD8+ T cells from cultured PBMCs, sampled from culture after CMV antigen stimulation. The receptor set was obtained from a human donor in good health (CMV status not recorded). Some clones in this sample may be carry-over from other donors' samples. Each CDR3 is given with its conserved first and last residue. The order of the fields is J gene, D gene, V gene, clone size, CDR3 DNA, CDR3 protein. D genes are given only for firm matches. Clone size appears in some rows only: once, few, many, or a class for an expanded clone.

>TRBJ2-2|.|TRBV12-3/TRBV12-4|.
TGTGCCAGCGGGGCAGGGATATTGACCGGGGAGCTGTTTTTT
CASGAGILTGELFF
>TRBJ1-3|.|TRBV12-3/TRBV12-4|.
TGTGCCAGCAGTTCGGGATTCCGATCTGGAAACACCATATATTTT
CASSSGFRSGNTIYF
>TRBJ2-7|.|TRBV6-1|.
TGTGCCAGCACCGCAAACTACGAGCAGTACTTC
CASTANYEQYF
>TRBJ1-4|TRBD1|TRBV7-9|.
TGTGCCAGCAGCCCCGGGACAGGGGTTCTGTTTTTT
CASSPGTGVLFF
>TRBJ2-5|TRBD2|TRBV30|.
TGTGCCTGGAGTGTGGGCGGGAGTCAAACCGAGACCCAGTACTTC
CAWSVGGSQTETQYF
>TRBJ2-1|TRBD2|TRBV10-3|once
TGTGCCATCAGTGAGCCGGGGACTAGCGGATACAATGAGCAGTTCTTC
CAISEPGTSGYNEQFF
>TRBJ2-5|.|TRBV7-6|.
TGTGCCAGCAGCCCATGGGGGGTCGGGGAGACCCAGTACTTC
CASSPWGVGETQYF
>TRBJ2-7|.|TRBV27|.
TGTGCCAGCAGTCGACCGGACGGACTGTTTGACGAGCAGTACTTC
CASSRPDGLFDEQYF
>TRBJ1-1|TRBD1|TRBV14|.
TGTGCCAGCAGCCCCCCCGGACAGGGCGGGGGTGAAGCTTTCTTT
CASSPPGQGGGEAFF
>TRBJ2-7|.|TRBV20-1|.
TGCAGTGCCCTTCTTAAGAGCGAGTTAAACGAGCAGTACTTC
CSALLKSELNEQYF
>TRBJ2-7|.|TRBV19|.
TGTGCCAGTAGTATAGATCCTGGTAGGGAGCAGTACTTC
CASSIDPGREQYF
>TRBJ2-1|TRBD2|TRBV5-1|.
TGCGCCAGCAGCTCCGGGACTAGTTCTGACAATGAGCAGTTCTTC
CASSSGTSSDNEQFF
>TRBJ1-2|.|TRBV5-1|few
TGCGCCAGCAGCTTGGACCAGCCCAGAGCCTATGGCTACACCTTC
CASSLDQPRAYGYTF
>TRBJ1-5|.|TRBV5-1|.
TGCGCCAGCAGCCCACTCGGGGATCAGCCCCAGCATTTT
CASSPLGDQPQHF
>TRBJ2-5|TRBD2|TRBV7-8|.
TGTGCCAGCAGACTAAGACTAGCGGGGGGGGGTTCGCCGGGGACCCAGTACTTC
CASRLRLAGGGSPGTQYF
>TRBJ2-5|TRBD2|TRBV12-3/TRBV12-4|.
TGTGCCAGCTCCGGAGAACTAGCGGGAAGGGAGACCCAGTACTTC
CASSGELAGRETQYF
>TRBJ2-3|TRBD1|TRBV4-1|few
TGCGCCAGCAGCCCTCTCGACAGGGGTCGCGGAGCAGATACGCAGTATTTT
CASSPLDRGRGADTQYF
>TRBJ2-7|.|TRBV7-6|.
TGTGCCAGCAGCTTGGTTGGTAAAGGCATGAGCTCCTACGAGCAGTACTTC
CASSLVGKGMSSYEQYF
>TRBJ2-7|.|TRBV7-4|few
TGTGCCAGCAGCATCAGGGAAGGCGAGCAGTACTTC
CASSIREGEQYF
>TRBJ2-2|TRBD2|TRBV24-1|.
TGTGCCACCAGTGATTTGTCTAGCGGGAGAGGTTATACCGGGGAGCTGTTTTTT
CATSDLSSGRGYTGELFF
>TRBJ2-7|.|TRBV7-8|.
TGTGCCAGCAGCTTAGTTGACGTTTTAGGTGGCTACGCCCAATACTTT
CASSLVDVLGGYAQYF
>TRBJ1-1|.|TRBV25-1|.
TGTGCCAGCAGTGGTGGGGGGTTAATGGCTGAAGCTTTCTTT
CASSGGGLMAEAFF